This is a list of T cell receptor beta chains from one sample in a study of CD4 T cells in relation to SARS-CoV-2 and coronaviruses. No antigen has been assigned to these receptors. This table comes from immunoSEQ multiplex PCR, and its TCRdb copy is limited to in-frame clones, with some not included. The data show roughly 23,000 clones, with 60% to 85% seen just once and roughly a sixth held by the top ten. Material: CD4+ T cells from PBMCs, cultured in vitro. These receptors all come from a human donor in good health. Each CDR3 is given with its conserved first and last residue. D genes are given only for firm matches. The size entry is marked missing in some rows and otherwise reads once, few, many or a size class.

- - TRBJ2-7 TRBV6-1 TGTGCCAGCAGTGAAGCGCTTAAGGGGCGTTCTAGGGGGGGATCCTACGAGCAGTACTTC CASSEALKGRSRGGSYEQYF
- - TRBJ1-6 TRBV6-5 TGTGCCAGCATTTCACTGGGATCACCCCTCCACTTT CASISLGSPLHF
- few TRBJ1-6 TRBV30 TGTGCCTGGAGAGAAGACGGGCGGGGGGCCCTCCACTTT CAWREDGRGALHF
- - TRBJ2-6 TRBV6-4 TGTGCCAGCAGTGACTCGGACGTCTCTGGGGCCAACGTCCTGACTTTC CASSDSDVSGANVLTF
- - TRBJ2-3 TRBV19 TGTGCCAGTAGTACAACCACAGATACGCAGTATTTT CASSTTTDTQYF
- - TRBJ2-7 TRBV11-1 TGTGCCAGCAGCTCCCAGTACGAGCAGTACTTC CASSSQYEQYF
- - TRBJ2-3 TRBV5-1 TGCGCCAGCAGCCCCCTAGCTGCGGGCACAGATACGCAGTATTTT CASSPLAAGTDTQYF
TRBD1 few TRBJ1-5 TRBV7-9 TGTGCCAGCAGCTCAGGACAGGGGGATCAGCCCCAGCATTTT CASSSGQGDQPQHF
- - TRBJ1-1 TRBV5-1 TGCGCCAGCAGCTTGCCAGCCGACCGGACTGAAGCTTTCTTT CASSLPADRTEAFF
TRBD2 - TRBJ2-3 TRBV4-2 TGTGCCAGCAGCCAAGAACTAGCGGGAGGGCCTAGCACAGATACGCAGTATTTT CASSQELAGGPSTDTQYF
- - TRBJ2-5 TRBV19 TGTGCCAGTAGTAGCCCCCTAGGAGGGGAGACCCAGTACTTC CASSSPLGGETQYF
- - TRBJ2-2 TRBV5-1 TGCGCCAGCAGCTTGTTGACGAGCGGCGTCACCGGGGAGCTGTTTTTT CASSLLTSGVTGELFF
- - TRBJ2-6 TRBV7-9 TGTGCCAGCAGCTTTATCGTCAGAATCCCCGGGGCCAACGTCCTGACTTTC CASSFIVRIPGANVLTF
TRBD1 - TRBJ2-7 TRBV2 TGTGCCAGCAGAAGAGGACAGGCCGGCTACGAGCAGTACTTC CASRRGQAGYEQYF
- - TRBJ2-1 TRBV6-5 TGTGCCAGCAGCCCCGCCGGCCAGGGACGAGAGCAGTTCTTC CASSPAGQGREQFF
TRBD1 - TRBJ1-2 TRBV19 TGTGCCAGTAGTACCCCGACAGGGTATTATGGCTACACCTTC CASSTPTGYYGYTF
TRBD1 - TRBJ2-1 TRBV28 TGTGCCAGCAGAAACGAGGACAGGGGGCTCAATGAGCAGTTCTTC CASRNEDRGLNEQFF
TRBD2 - TRBJ2-1 TRBV7-9 TGTGCCAGCAGCTTTCCAGGACTAGCGGGAGGTAATGAGCAGTTCTTC CASSFPGLAGGNEQFF
- - TRBJ2-5 TRBV7-3 TGTGCCAGCAGCTTAGAGAGGCTGGAGACCCAGTACTTC CASSLERLETQYF
TRBD1 - TRBJ2-1 TRBV14 TGTGCCAGCAGCTTGAGGACAGGTTCCTACAATGAGCAGTTCTTC CASSLRTGSYNEQFF
TRBD2 - TRBJ2-4 TRBV5-1 TGCGCCAGCAGCTTGGGACTACTAGCGGGTCTAGCCAAAAACATTCAGTACTTC CASSLGLLAGLAKNIQYF
TRBD1 - TRBJ1-1 TRBV11-2 TGTGCCAGCAGCTTACTGGGACAGGGTAACACTGAAGCTTTCTTT CASSLLGQGNTEAFF
TRBD1 - TRBJ1-2 TRBV29-1 TGCAGCGTTGGCGCGGTCGGGACAGGGGGAGGTGGCTACACCTTC CSVGAVGTGGGGYTF
TRBD2 - TRBJ2-3 TRBV20-1 TGCAGTGCTAGTCTTCGGGAGGGTGGGGAGGATACGCAGTATTTT CSASLREGGEDTQYF
- once TRBJ1-4 TRBV24-1 TGTGCCACCAGTGATACGAACGGTGAAAAACTGTTTTTT CATSDTNGEKLFF
TRBD1 - TRBJ1-1 TRBV24-1 TGTGCCACCAGTCCCGGGACAGGGAACACTGAAGCTTTCTTT CATSPGTGNTEAFF
- - TRBJ2-5 TRBV9 TGTGCCAGCAGCGTAGTTGGCGGCGGGCAAGAGACCCAGTACTTC CASSVVGGGQETQYF
- - TRBJ2-1 TRBV5-1 TGCGCCAGCGGCGGGGTGAGCTACAATGAGCAGTTCTTC CASGGVSYNEQFF
TRBD1 - TRBJ1-1 TRBV6-4 TGTGCCAGCAGCATGACAGGGGATACTGAAGCTTTCTTT CASSMTGDTEAFF
- - TRBJ1-1 TRBV5-4 TGTGCCAGCAGACGCGAAGGGGGGGAAGCTTTCTTT CASRREGGEAFF
- - TRBJ2-7 TRBV6-6 TGTGCCAGCAGAATGGAGACTAGGGGCATCGAGCAGTACTTC CASRMETRGIEQYF
- - TRBJ1-1 TRBV29-1 TGCAGCGTTGAACCCCAGGCAGACACTGAAGCTTTCTTT CSVEPQADTEAFF
- once TRBJ1-1 TRBV27 TGTGCCAGCAGTTTAAACAGGGCTCCCACTGAAGCTTTCTTT CASSLNRAPTEAFF
TRBD1 - TRBJ2-2 TRBV4-1 TGCGCCAGCAGCCAAGCGGGACAGTCCACCGGGGAGCTGTTTTTT CASSQAGQSTGELFF
TRBD2 - TRBJ2-1 TRBV3-1/TRBV3-2 TGTGCCAGCAGCCTCGGACTAGCGGCGAACAATGAGCAGTTCTTC CASSLGLAANNEQFF
- - TRBJ2-3 TRBV29-1 TGCAGCGTTGATGGACTAACCACAGATACGCAGTATTTT CSVDGLTTDTQYF
- few TRBJ2-7 TRBV7-9 TGTGCCAGCAGCCCAGGGGCAGGGTTCTACGAGCAGTACTTC CASSPGAGFYEQYF
- - TRBJ2-2 TRBV2 TGTGCCAGCAGCCTATCCGCCGGGGAGCTGTTTTTT CASSLSAGELFF
TRBD2 - TRBJ2-4 TRBV11-2 TGTGCCAGCAGCTTAGCTGTAAGATCGGCGGGAGGGGCCAAAAACATTCAGTACTTC CASSLAVRSAGGAKNIQYF
- - TRBJ1-2 TRBV11-2 TGTGCCAGCAGCTTAATGGGGGTAGATGGCTACACCTTC CASSLMGVDGYTF
- - TRBJ2-2 TRBV4-1 TGCGCCAGCAGCCAAGTTCTGCAGAAACAGAACACCGGGGAGCTGTTTTTT CASSQVLQKQNTGELFF
- - TRBJ2-5 TRBV30 TGTGCCTGGATGAAAGAGACCCAGTACTTC CAWMKETQYF
- - TRBJ1-4 TRBV5-1 TGCGCCAGCAGCTCAGGGTGGACTAATGAAAAACTGTTTTTT CASSSGWTNEKLFF
TRBD1 - TRBJ2-2 TRBV5-6 TGTGCCAGCAGCGGCACAGGGGCCGGGGAGCTGTTTTTT CASSGTGAGELFF
TRBD2 - TRBJ2-1 TRBV5-1 TGCGCCAGCAGCCCGGGTGTGTCGGGGCGGGAGTTTTACAATGAGCAGTTCTTC CASSPGVSGREFYNEQFF
- - TRBJ1-2 TRBV11-2 TGTGCCAGCAGCTTACTGACACCAGATATGAGCTACACCTTC CASSLLTPDMSYTF
TRBD1 - TRBJ2-1 TRBV4-2 TGTGCCAGCAGCCATGAACAGGGGGCGAGCAATGAGCAGTTCTTC CASSHEQGASNEQFF
TRBD2 - TRBJ2-1 TRBV5-4 TGTGCCAGCAGCTCCTCCGCACTAGCGGGAGGGCGTCGCGACGATGAGCAGTTCTTC CASSSSALAGGRRDDEQFF
- - TRBJ2-3 TRBV20-1 TGCAGTGCCGGCACAGATACGCAGTATTTT CSAGTDTQYF
- - TRBJ2-3 TRBV15 TGTGCCACCAGCACTTCGACCAGCACAGATACGCAGTATTTT CATSTSTSTDTQYF
TRBD2 - TRBJ2-1 TRBV4-1 TGCGCCAGCAGAGGACTAGCGGGAGGGCGGTACAATGAGCAGTTCTTC CASRGLAGGRYNEQFF
TRBD1 - TRBJ2-3 TRBV10-2 TGCGCCAGCAGTGAGGGGACAGGGATCACAGATACGCAGTATTTT CASSEGTGITDTQYF